This TCR beta chain is from a study of T cell responses to AZD1222 COVID-19 vaccine. The study, taken as a whole, reports: Seropositive at baseline were only six AZD1222 recipients. Vaccine-related CD4 TCRs covered spike, predominating at 160-218 and 743-854. Unmutated variant regions reportedly attract nearly half of all spike-specific TCRs. Most donors were white British, females outnumbered males, and clonal diversity was possibly underestimated.

TCRdb's copy holds only in-frame clones and misses some; the assay was immunoSEQ multiplex PCR. Of about 49,000 clones detected, roughly 80% appear once; the ten largest clones hold roughly 20%. Of note for this clone: What it binds is unknown.

CDR1 and CDR2 from the germline V gene are SNHLY and FYNNEI. V was shortened by 7 bases and J by 4 bases, with 14 bases between the two germline ends. The CDR3 loop spans 14 amino acids. The chain couples TRBV2 to TRBJ1-3; D is perhaps TRBD1 (6 bases). This sample comprised peripheral blood, obtained on day 0 of MenACWY control vaccination. The clonotype originates from an adult in good health. CDR3 nucleotides: TGTGCCAGCACCGAGGGGACACAGGGAAACACCATATATTTT. Its translation: CASTEGTQGNTIYF.